This TCR beta chain was retrieved from a study of blood T cell repertoires in COVID-19 (dated by TCRdb to 2019 to 2021). Regarding the study in general: Collaborator samples came from the United States, Italy and Spain and covered acute and convalescent phases of COVID-19. The dataset comprised deeply sampled blood TCRbeta repertoires from subjects exposed to, actively infected with, or recovered from COVID-19. Samples came from the ongoing ImmuneRACE study (first 160 participants) plus 1,254 subjects from 6 global collaborators. Where HLA class I and class II types were available, the types were taken from metadata supplied by the sample provider, not from assay-based typing. Nearly every sample came with metadata listing a de-identified subject ID, COVID-19 status, age in years and sex. The repertoires were released in a freely available public database intended as a resource for research on the immune response to SARS-CoV-2. The prospective study material was composed of cDNA or gDNA derived from T cells, B-cell-depleted T cells, or PBMCs. Beyond this particular receptor, the publication reports: The amount of clinical and demographic metadata varied by source and participant and was provided uncurated.

In the prospective study, participants were about 18 to 95 years old, resided in about two dozen geographic areas of the United States, and were enrolled through a virtual design. In the prospective study, cohorts were assigned on the basis of participant-reported clinical history obtained from a screening survey and a study questionnaire. In the prospective study, whole blood, serum and a nasopharyngeal or oropharyngeal swab were collected from each participant by mobile phlebotomists. Participants in the prospective study had the option to provide additional blood draws and questionnaires over an approximately 2-month period. Before DNA extraction, prospective study blood samples were shipped either frozen or at room temperature. In regard to this clone: Its target antigen remains unknown. Per-nucleotide qualities are absent, and no much larger clonotype sits a single base away.

The immunoSEQ Assay, a bias-controlled multiplex PCR, was used to amplify TCRbeta CDR3 regions from genomic DNA. Per the original workflow: Nucleated cell counts per sample were estimated from amplification of reference gene primers within the assay. To quantify the absolute abundance of each unique TCRbeta CDR3 rearrangement, sequence reads were collapsed and filtered. For each sample, productive Simpson clonality was calculated as the square root of Simpson's diversity index over productive rearrangements. In TCRdb, the immuneACCESS table is reduced to in-frame sequences with V and J assigned. These tables do not hold every clone; where another copy was compared, an unresolved V gene accounts for under half, and the others remain unexplained. V and J calls and clone size are as listed in that table; D and trimming were resolved from the DNA. The sample table holds a few hundred thousand clones, of which around 85% were seen once. The ten largest make up 3% to 4.5% of the sample.

The CDR3 goes from the cysteine to the phenylalanine over 16 residues. Of all the DNA, just the CDR3 is kept, 48 bases in frame from base 1. V is trimmed back by 9 bases and J by 4 bases, and the junction contains 15 bases that no gene match accounts for. Sequences SNHLY (CDR1) and FYNNEI (CDR2) are obtained from the germline V gene. The receptor was isolated from a woman between 35 and 50 years old with acute COVID-19. Specimen: PBMCs or T cells enriched from blood (not recorded which). Rearrangement joined TRBV2 to TRBJ2-3, with TRBD1 identical over 8 junction bases. The bases read TGTGCCAGTAATCTTCAGGGGGCTCGTTTCCCAGATACGCAGTATTTT. Protein translation: CASNLQGARFPDTQYF.